The T cell receptor (beta chain) under discussion was sequenced for a study of Ad26.COV2.S vaccination and SARS-CoV-2 variants. Study information: A COV1001 Ad26.COV2.S trial-arm participant provided the sample.

A word on this clone: The antigen is unknown.

As to treatment: 15 to 20 received Ad26.COV2.S at low or high dose, single or two shots; roughly five received placebo; per-sample allocation not given. On day 63 after the first injection, vaccine and placebo recipients gave samples. Aged 18-55 years, donor was enrolled in Boston in about 2020. Study-level findings and limits: Reported post-vaccination CD8+ and CD4+ T cell responses to spike showed substantial breadth.

The germline V gene has CDR1 SGHDT and CDR2 YYEEEE. Trimming at V came to 2 bases and at J to 1 base, leaving 5 bases not matched to a gene. The CDR3 sequence is 16 residues long. Profiled with immunoSEQ multiplex PCR; TCRdb holds only in-frame clones, not every one. Altogether roughly 390,000 clones are present, around 85% being singletons, with the ten largest covering about 3.6%. The TCR comes from a person between 18 and 59 years old who received the Ad26.COV2.S COVID-19 vaccine or a placebo. The source material was peripheral blood, sampled in a trial of Ad26.COV2.S vaccine versus placebo. The chain couples TRBV5-6 to TRBJ1-2; the match to TRBD1 covers 10 bases. CDR3: CASSLGDRGLNYGYTF. For the CDR3, the DNA is TGTGCCAGCAGCTTAGGAGACAGGGGGCTTAACTATGGCTACACCTTC.